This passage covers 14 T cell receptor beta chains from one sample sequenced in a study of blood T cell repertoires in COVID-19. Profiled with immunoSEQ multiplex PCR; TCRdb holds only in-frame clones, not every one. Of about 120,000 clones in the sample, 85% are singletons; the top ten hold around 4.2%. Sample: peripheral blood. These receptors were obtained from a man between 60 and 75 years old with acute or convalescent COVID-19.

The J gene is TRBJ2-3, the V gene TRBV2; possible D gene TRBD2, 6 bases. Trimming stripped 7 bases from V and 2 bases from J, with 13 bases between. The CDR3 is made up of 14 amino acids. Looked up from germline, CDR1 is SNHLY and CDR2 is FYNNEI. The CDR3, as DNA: TGTGCCAGCATAGTAGCGGTGCTCACAGATACGCAGTATTTT. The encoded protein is CASIVAVLTDTQYF.

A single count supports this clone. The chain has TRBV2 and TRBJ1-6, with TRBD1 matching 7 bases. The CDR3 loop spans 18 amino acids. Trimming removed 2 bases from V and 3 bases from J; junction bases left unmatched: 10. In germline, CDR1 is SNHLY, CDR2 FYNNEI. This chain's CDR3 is CASSELGRGAGYNSPLHF. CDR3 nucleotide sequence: TGTGCCAGCAGTGAACTGGGCAGGGGGGCAGGCTATAATTCACCCCTCCACTTT.

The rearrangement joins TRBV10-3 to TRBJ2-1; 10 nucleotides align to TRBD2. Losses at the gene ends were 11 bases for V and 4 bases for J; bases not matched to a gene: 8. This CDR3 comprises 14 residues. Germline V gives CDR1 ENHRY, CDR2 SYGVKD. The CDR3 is CAASGRDIYNEQFF. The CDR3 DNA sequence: TGTGCCGCAAGCGGGAGGGATATTTACAATGAGCAGTTCTTC.

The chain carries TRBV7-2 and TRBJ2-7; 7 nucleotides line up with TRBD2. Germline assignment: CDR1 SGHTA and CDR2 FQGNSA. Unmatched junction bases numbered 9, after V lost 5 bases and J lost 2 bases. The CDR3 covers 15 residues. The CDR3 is CASSLQVGLTYEQYF. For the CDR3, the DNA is TGTGCCAGCAGCCTCCAAGTGGGACTAACCTACGAGCAGTACTTC.

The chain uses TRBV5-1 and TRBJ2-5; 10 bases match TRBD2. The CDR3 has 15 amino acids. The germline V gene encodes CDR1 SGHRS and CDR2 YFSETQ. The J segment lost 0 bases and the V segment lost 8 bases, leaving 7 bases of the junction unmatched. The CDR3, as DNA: TGCGCCAGTAATCTAGCGGGAGCATACCAAGAGACCCAGTACTTC. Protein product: CASNLAGAYQETQYF.

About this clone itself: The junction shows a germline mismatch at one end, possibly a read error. The CDR3 here is CASSSITSHEQYF. The DNA of the CDR3 is TGCGCCAGCAGTTCTATAACCTCCCACGAGCAGTACTTC. The chain recombines TRBV5-1 with TRBJ2-7; D uncertain. The CDR3 covers 13 residues. Germline values: CDR1 SGHRS, CDR2 YFSETQ.

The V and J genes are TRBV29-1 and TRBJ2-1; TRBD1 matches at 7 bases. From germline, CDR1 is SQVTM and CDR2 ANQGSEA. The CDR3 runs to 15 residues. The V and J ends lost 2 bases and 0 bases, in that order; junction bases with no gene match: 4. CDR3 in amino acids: CSVELDRSSYNEQFF. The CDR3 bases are TGCAGCGTTGAACTGGACAGGAGCTCCTACAATGAGCAGTTCTTC.

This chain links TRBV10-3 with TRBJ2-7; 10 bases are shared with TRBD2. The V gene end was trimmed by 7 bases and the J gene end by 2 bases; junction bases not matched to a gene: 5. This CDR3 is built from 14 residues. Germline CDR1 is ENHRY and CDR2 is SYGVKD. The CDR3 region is CAITGTSAPYEQYF. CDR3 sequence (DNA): TGTGCCATCACCGGGACTAGCGCGCCCTACGAGCAGTACTTC.

For the CDR3, the DNA is TGTGCCAGCAGTTATCTACTGACAGGGGTTGAGCAGTACTTC. Amino acid sequence: CASSYLLTGVEQYF. The chain recombines TRBV6-2 or TRBV6-3 with TRBJ2-7; the match to TRBD1 covers 8 bases. The CDR3 spans 14 residues. Germline-derived CDR1 and CDR2 are MNHEY and SVGEGT. Trimming cost V 3 bases and J 7 bases; bases outside gene matches: 8.

The CDR3 DNA is TGTGCCTGGGATGGGGGACAGGCTAGCACAGATACGCAGTATTTT. It translates to CAWDGGQASTDTQYF. V gene TRBV30 combines with J gene TRBJ2-3; 8 bases are a match to TRBD1. The CDR3 runs to 15 residues. Germline V CDR1 and CDR2: GTSNPN, SVGIG (reference sequence). Trimming took 5 bases from V and 0 from J; bases not matched to a gene: 7.

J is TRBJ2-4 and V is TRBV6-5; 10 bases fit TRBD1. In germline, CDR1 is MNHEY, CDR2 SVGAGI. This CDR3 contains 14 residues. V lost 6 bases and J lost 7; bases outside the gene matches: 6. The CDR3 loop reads CASSAGTGANIQYF. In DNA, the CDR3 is TGTGCCAGCAGCGCCGGGACAGGGGCGAACATTCAGTACTTC.

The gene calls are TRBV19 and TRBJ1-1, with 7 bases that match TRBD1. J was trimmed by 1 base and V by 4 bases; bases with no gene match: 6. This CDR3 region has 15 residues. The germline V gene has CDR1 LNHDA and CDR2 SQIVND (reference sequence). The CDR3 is CASSTSTGRNTEAFF. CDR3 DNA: TGTGCCAGTAGTACCTCGACAGGGAGGAACACTGAAGCTTTCTTT.

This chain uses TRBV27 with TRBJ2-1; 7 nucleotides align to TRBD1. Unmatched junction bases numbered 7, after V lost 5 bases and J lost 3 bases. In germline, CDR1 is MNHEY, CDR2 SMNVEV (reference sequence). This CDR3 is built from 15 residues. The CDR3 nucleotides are TGTGCCAGCAGTCGAGGACAGGATTTCTACAATGAGCAGTTCTTC. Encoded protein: CASSRGQDFYNEQFF.

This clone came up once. The CDR3 bases are TGTGCCAGCAGCGTGTCCGGGACAGGGGGCTACGCGTACAATGAGCAGTTCTTC. Residues: CASSVSGTGGYAYNEQFF. The chain recombines TRBV9 with TRBJ2-1, with 12 bases lining up with TRBD1. The germline CDR1 and CDR2 sequences are SGDLS and YYNGEE. Unmatched junction bases numbered 10, after V lost 2 bases and J lost 4 bases. The CDR3 runs 18 residues.